These T cell receptor beta chains were read from a single sample in a study of blood T cell repertoires in COVID-19. Profiled with immunoSEQ multiplex PCR; TCRdb holds only in-frame clones, not every one. Altogether some 190,000 clones are present, more than 75% being singletons, with the ten largest covering 18%. The sample consisted of peripheral blood. These receptors all come from a person between 70 and 80 years old with COVID-19, enrolled during active disease. CDR3s include the opening cysteine and the closing phenylalanine or tryptophan. A D gene is named only where the DNA matches it firmly. A row's size may be missing; if present it is once, few, many or a size class.

D: -; V: TRBV3-1/TRBV3-2; size: -; J: TRBJ2-3; DNA: TGTGCCAGCAGCCAATGGAGAGGCACAGATACGCAGTATTTT; CDR3: CASSQWRGTDTQYF
D: -; V: TRBV21-1; size: once; J: TRBJ2-5; DNA: TGTGCCAGCAGCATTGGGCCGTTCACAGGGGGCGCGTCGGGCGAGACCCAGTACTTC; CDR3: CASSIGPFTGGASGETQYF
D: -; V: TRBV7-2; size: -; J: TRBJ2-2; DNA: TGTGCCAGCAGTCTTACCCGCGCGTCCCCCGGGGAGCTGTTTTTT; CDR3: CASSLTRASPGELFF
D: TRBD2; V: TRBV28; size: -; J: TRBJ2-1; DNA: TGTGCCAGCACGGAAGCGGGACTAGCGGGGGTACGGGAGCAGTTCTTC; CDR3: CASTEAGLAGVREQFF
D: TRBD2; V: TRBV5-1; size: -; J: TRBJ2-5; DNA: TGCGCCAGCAGCTTGGGACTAGCGGGGAAAGAGACCCAGTACTTC; CDR3: CASSLGLAGKETQYF
D: TRBD1; V: TRBV2; size: -; J: TRBJ1-6; DNA: TGTGCCAGCAGTGGTGGGACAGGTTATAATTCACCCCTCCACTTT; CDR3: CASSGGTGYNSPLHF
D: -; V: TRBV5-8; size: -; J: TRBJ1-2; DNA: TGTGCCAGCCTCAAAATCGAGGGAGGCTACACCTTC; CDR3: CASLKIEGGYTF
D: -; V: TRBV9; size: -; J: TRBJ1-1; DNA: TGTGCCAGCAGCGTATGGGGGGACCCGAACACTGAAGCTTTCTTT; CDR3: CASSVWGDPNTEAFF
D: -; V: TRBV5-3; size: -; J: TRBJ2-2; DNA: TGTGCCAGAAGCTGGGGGCTAGCCTCGAACACCGGGGAGCTGTTTTTT; CDR3: CARSWGLASNTGELFF
D: TRBD1; V: TRBV7-2; size: -; J: TRBJ1-3; DNA: TGTGCCAGCAGCTCCGGAACAGGGGGCTGGTCCATATATTTT; CDR3: CASSSGTGGWSIYF
D: -; V: TRBV4-3; size: -; J: TRBJ2-6; DNA: TGCGCCAGCAGCCAAGTTATACAGCCCTCTGGGGCCAACGTCCTGACTTTC; CDR3: CASSQVIQPSGANVLTF
D: TRBD1; V: TRBV11-2; size: -; J: TRBJ2-7; DNA: TGTGCCAGCAGCTCGGCCGGGACAGGCAACGAGCAGTACTTC; CDR3: CASSSAGTGNEQYF
D: -; V: TRBV24-1; size: -; J: TRBJ2-7; DNA: TGTGCCACCAGTGGAGACAGAAGGGAGCAGTACTTC; CDR3: CATSGDRREQYF
D: -; V: TRBV5-5; size: once; J: TRBJ2-7; DNA: TGTGCCAGCAGCGCGGACTCCCACCCGTTGGTCGAGCAGTACTTC; CDR3: CASSADSHPLVEQYF
D: TRBD1; V: TRBV28; size: -; J: TRBJ1-2; DNA: TGTGCCAGCAGGGGGGGACAGCCGTTCTATGGCTACACCTTC; CDR3: CASRGGQPFYGYTF
D: -; V: TRBV19; size: -; J: TRBJ1-4; DNA: TGTGCCAGTAGTATAGTGAACAGCGGAGGGGAAAAACTGTTTTTT; CDR3: CASSIVNSGGEKLFF
D: TRBD1; V: TRBV2; size: -; J: TRBJ1-2; DNA: TGTGCCAGCAGTGAAGGCAGGGGGCGCTGGGGTGACTATGGCTACACCTTC; CDR3: CASSEGRGRWGDYGYTF
D: TRBD1; V: TRBV6-4; size: -; J: TRBJ1-3; DNA: TGTGCCAGCAGTGACGAGACCCGGGACAGGGGGAGAAAAGGAAACACCATATATTTT; CDR3: CASSDETRDRGRKGNTIYF
D: TRBD2; V: TRBV2; size: -; J: TRBJ2-7; DNA: TGTGCCAGCAGTGAAGTAGCGGGAGGCTCCTACGAGCAGTACTTC; CDR3: CASSEVAGGSYEQYF
D: TRBD2; V: TRBV4-2; size: -; J: TRBJ2-3; DNA: TGTGCCAGCAGCCAACGACTAGCGGGAGAACAAGATACGCAGTATTTT; CDR3: CASSQRLAGEQDTQYF
D: TRBD1; V: TRBV7-2; size: once; J: TRBJ1-4; DNA: TGTGCCAGCAGCCAAAGACAGGGTGGGGAAAAACTGTTTTTT; CDR3: CASSQRQGGEKLFF
D: TRBD1; V: TRBV28; size: -; J: TRBJ2-7; DNA: TGTGCCAGCAGTCTAACCGGGACAGCCGCCTACGAGCAGTACTTC; CDR3: CASSLTGTAAYEQYF
D: -; V: TRBV10-2; size: -; J: TRBJ1-1; DNA: TGCGCCAGCAGCCCTGCGGCCAGGGGCCCTGAAGCTTTCTTT; CDR3: CASSPAARGPEAFF
D: -; V: TRBV6-6; size: -; J: TRBJ2-2; DNA: TGTGCCAGCAGGACGACAAGCCAAGGCACCGGGGAGCTGTTTTTT; CDR3: CASRTTSQGTGELFF
D: TRBD1; V: TRBV12-3/TRBV12-4; size: -; J: TRBJ1-2; DNA: TGTGCCAGCAGCCTCTACAGGGGGCGGGGCTACACCTTC; CDR3: CASSLYRGRGYTF
D: -; V: TRBV6-5; size: -; J: TRBJ1-3; DNA: TGTGCCAGCAGCCAGGGGTTGGCTGGAAACACCATATATTTT; CDR3: CASSQGLAGNTIYF
D: TRBD1; V: TRBV6-5; size: -; J: TRBJ1-5; DNA: TGTGCCAGCAGCGAGGGACAGGGTTTTGATCAGCCCCAGCATTTT; CDR3: CASSEGQGFDQPQHF
D: TRBD2; V: TRBV15; size: -; J: TRBJ2-7; DNA: TGTGCCACCAGCAGAGGTCGGCGGGGGAATGACTACGAGCAGTACTTC; CDR3: CATSRGRRGNDYEQYF
D: TRBD2; V: TRBV7-2; size: -; J: TRBJ2-1; DNA: TGTGCCAGCAGCTCATTACGGGGGACTAGCGGGGGGCGATACAATGAGCAGTTCTTC; CDR3: CASSSLRGTSGGRYNEQFF
D: -; V: TRBV19; size: -; J: TRBJ2-2; DNA: TGTGCCAGTAGATCAGGAACGAACACCGGGGAGCTGTTTTTT; CDR3: CASRSGTNTGELFF
D: -; V: TRBV7-9; size: many; J: TRBJ1-3; DNA: TGTGCCAGCAGCCTCGGCGGCGCTACTGGAAACACCATATATTTT; CDR3: CASSLGGATGNTIYF
D: TRBD1; V: TRBV28; size: -; J: TRBJ1-6; DNA: TGTGCCAGCAGTTTTTGGCTGGGTCTAGATCGACAGGGTAATAATTCACCCCTCCACTTT; CDR3: CASSFWLGLDRQGNNSPLHF
D: TRBD1; V: TRBV28; size: -; J: TRBJ1-5; DNA: TGTGCCAGCAGTTTACTCGACAGGGGAGTTGGCAATCAGCCCCAGCATTTT; CDR3: CASSLLDRGVGNQPQHF